This TCR beta chain was recovered during a study of identifying expanded T cells in peripheral blood. Study-wide findings and caveats: Variance in clone template counts between approximately two-week samples significantly increased with total template count across all healthy donors. Technical replicates showed around 1.3 changed clones; approximately 2 weeks 15 to 20; four weeks 19.

This clone was counted a single time. The target antigen is unknown. Healthy donors had no documented immune events, such as infections, while sampled. Germline assignment: CDR1 GTSNPN and CDR2 SVGIG (reference sequence). V lost 0 bases and J 5 bases, leaving 8 bases between the germline ends. CDR3 length: 13 residues. Libraries were prepared by immunoSEQ multiplex PCR; TCRdb keeps only in-frame clonotypes and omits some of them. The sample carries approximately 120,000 clones, 88% recorded once. The sequencing input was blood. The rearrangement links TRBV30 to TRBJ2-1; the D is unclear. The TCR originated in a person between 18 and 75 years old in good health. CDR3 coding DNA: TGTGCCTGGAGTGTCCAGACTCACAATGAGCAGTTCTTC. It translates to CAWSVQTHNEQFF.